This TCR beta chain was documented in a study of identical twins. The study's findings and limits: Where out-of-frame alpha sequences were twin-shared, they showed excess low generation probability. Abundant cord blood beta clonotypes carried fewer insertions; memory repertoires showed none.

Healthy Caucasians made up all donors. The trim removed 5 bases at V and 3 bases at J, leaving 4 bases unmatched. Germline-derived CDR1 and CDR2 are SGHVS and FQNEAQ. The CDR3 has 16 residues. TCRdb ran MiXCR on the 5' RACE reads and lists one entry per CDR3 protein. The sample lists 420,000 or so distinct CDR3 sequences, approximately 17% seen once, with 10% to 15% in the top ten. This clonotype was counted ten times or more. Its cognate antigen is unknown. The V call is TRBV7-8, the J call TRBJ2-2; 12 bases align to TRBD1. The sample consisted of naive T cells sorted from blood. The clonotype comes from a man between 50 and 59 years old in good health. The CDR3 sequence: CASSLGTGGDTGELFF. The CDR3 DNA follows: TGTGCCAGCAGCCTCGGGACAGGGGGCGACACCGGGGAGCTGTTTTTT.